This T cell receptor (beta chain) was recovered during a study of T cell repertoires in cytomegalovirus infection. A word on this clonotype: As yet, its antigen is unknown.

The CDR3 has 15 amino acids. The germline V gene has CDR1 GTSNPN and CDR2 SVGIG (reference sequence). The V gene end was trimmed by 3 bases and the J gene end by 5 bases; junction bases not matched to a gene: 8. TCRdb used MiXCR to reprocess the reads, holding one entry per CDR3 protein. The table lists tens of thousands of distinct CDR3 sequences, around 40% of them singletons. The source of this sequence is a human donor in good health (CMV status not recorded). Some clones in this sample may be carry-over from other donors' samples. Sequencing used CD8+ T cells from cultured PBMCs, obtained from culture after CMV antigen stimulation. This rearrangement joins TRBV30 to TRBJ1-5; 9 bases fit TRBD1. The CDR3 sequence: CAWRPTGGRDQPQHF. CDR3 in DNA: TGTGCCTGGAGGCCTACAGGGGGCCGGGATCAGCCCCAGCATTTT.